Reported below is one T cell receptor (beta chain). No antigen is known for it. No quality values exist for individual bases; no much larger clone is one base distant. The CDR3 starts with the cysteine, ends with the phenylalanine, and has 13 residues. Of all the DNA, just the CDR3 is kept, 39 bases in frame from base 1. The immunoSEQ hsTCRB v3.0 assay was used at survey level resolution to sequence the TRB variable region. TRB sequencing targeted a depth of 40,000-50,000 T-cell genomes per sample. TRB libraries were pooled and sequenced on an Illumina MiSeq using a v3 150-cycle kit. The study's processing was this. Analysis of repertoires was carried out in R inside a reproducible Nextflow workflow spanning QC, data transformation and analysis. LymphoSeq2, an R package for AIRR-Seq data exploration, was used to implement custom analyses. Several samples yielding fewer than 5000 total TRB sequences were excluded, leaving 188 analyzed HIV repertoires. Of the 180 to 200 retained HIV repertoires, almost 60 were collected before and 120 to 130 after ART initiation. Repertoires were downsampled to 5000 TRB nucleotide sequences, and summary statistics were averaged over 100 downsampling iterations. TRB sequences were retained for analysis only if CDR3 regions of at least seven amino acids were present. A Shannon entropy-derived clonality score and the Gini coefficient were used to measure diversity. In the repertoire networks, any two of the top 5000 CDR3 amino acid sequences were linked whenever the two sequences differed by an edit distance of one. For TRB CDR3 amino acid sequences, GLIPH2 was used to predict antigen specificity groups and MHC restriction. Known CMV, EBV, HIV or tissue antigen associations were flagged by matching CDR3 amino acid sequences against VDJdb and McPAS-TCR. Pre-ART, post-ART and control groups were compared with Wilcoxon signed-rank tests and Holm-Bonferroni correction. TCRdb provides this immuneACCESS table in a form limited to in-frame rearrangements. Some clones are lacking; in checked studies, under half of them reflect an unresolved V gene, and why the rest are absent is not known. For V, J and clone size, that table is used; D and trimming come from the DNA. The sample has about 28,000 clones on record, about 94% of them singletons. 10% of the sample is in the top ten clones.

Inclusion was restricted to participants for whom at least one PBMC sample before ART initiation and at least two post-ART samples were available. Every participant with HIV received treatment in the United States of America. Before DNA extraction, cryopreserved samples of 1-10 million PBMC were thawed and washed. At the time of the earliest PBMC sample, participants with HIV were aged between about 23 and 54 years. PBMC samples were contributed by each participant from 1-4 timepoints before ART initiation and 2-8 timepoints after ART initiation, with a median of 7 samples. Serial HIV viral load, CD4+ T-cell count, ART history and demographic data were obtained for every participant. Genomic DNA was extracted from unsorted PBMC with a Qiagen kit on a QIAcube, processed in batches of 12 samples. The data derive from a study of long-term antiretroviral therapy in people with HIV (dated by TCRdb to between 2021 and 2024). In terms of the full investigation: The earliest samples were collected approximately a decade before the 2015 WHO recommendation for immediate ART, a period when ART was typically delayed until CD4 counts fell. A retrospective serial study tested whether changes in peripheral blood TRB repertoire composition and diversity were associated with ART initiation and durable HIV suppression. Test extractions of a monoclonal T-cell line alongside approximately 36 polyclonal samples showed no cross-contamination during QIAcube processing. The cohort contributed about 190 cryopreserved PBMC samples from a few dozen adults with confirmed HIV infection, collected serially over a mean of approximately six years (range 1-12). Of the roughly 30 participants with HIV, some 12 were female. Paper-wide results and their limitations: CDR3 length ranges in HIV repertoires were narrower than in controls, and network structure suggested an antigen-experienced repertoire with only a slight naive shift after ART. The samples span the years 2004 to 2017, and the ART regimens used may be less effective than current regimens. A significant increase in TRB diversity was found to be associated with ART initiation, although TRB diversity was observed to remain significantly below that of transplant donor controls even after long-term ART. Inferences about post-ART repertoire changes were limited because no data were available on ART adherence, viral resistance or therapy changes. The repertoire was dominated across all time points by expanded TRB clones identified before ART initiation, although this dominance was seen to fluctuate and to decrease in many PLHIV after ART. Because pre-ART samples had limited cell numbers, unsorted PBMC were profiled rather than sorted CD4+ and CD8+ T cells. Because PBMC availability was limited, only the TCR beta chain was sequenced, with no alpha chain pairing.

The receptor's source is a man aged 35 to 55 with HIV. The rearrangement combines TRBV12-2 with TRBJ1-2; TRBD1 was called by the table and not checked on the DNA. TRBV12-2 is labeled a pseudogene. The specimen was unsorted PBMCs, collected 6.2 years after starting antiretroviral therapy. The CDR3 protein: CASRFGTDSGYTF. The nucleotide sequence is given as TGTGCAAGTCGCTTCGGGACAGATAGCGGCTACACCTTC.